The 18 T cell receptor beta chains given below trace back to one sample, sequenced in a study of blood T cells in healthy people across ages. A second PCR of roughly 7 to 11 cycles used a sample-barcoded 5' primer and a J-beta primer mix. Via MiXCR, TCRdb re-called the 5' RACE reads, giving one row per CDR3 protein. The sample comprises about 640,000 distinct CDR3 sequences, around 54% of which are singletons, and 35% to 40% rests with the top ten. The specimen was blood. Source of these receptors: a man aged 55 to 69 in good health.

The rearrangement uses TRBV20-1 and TRBJ1-2, with TRBD1 matching 7 bases. J gave up 4 bases and V 0 bases, and 5 bases lay outside the gene matches. CDR1 is DFQATT, CDR2 SNEGSKA, per germline (reference sequence). CDR3 length: 14 residues. Written as DNA, the CDR3 is TGCAGTGCTAGAGACCCAGGGGGTGGCTATGGCTACACCTTC. Translating it yields CSARDPGGGYGYTF.

The rearrangement links TRBV7-9 to TRBJ1-5; 7 bases agree with TRBD1. With 5 bases clipped from V and 6 bases from J, the junction kept 4 bases outside the gene matches. This CDR3 is 13 amino acids long. Germline V lookup: CDR1 SEHNR, CDR2 FQNEAQ (reference sequence). Written as DNA, the CDR3 is TGTGCCAGCAGCCTACAGGGGCTTCAGCCCCAGCATTTT. It yields the protein CASSLQGLQPQHF.

The chain links TRBV14 to TRBJ2-4, with a tentative D call TRBD1 (5 bases). The CDR3 spans 17 residues. With 0 bases removed from V and 3 bases from J, the gap between germline ends came to 15 bases. CDR1 is SGHDN and CDR2 is FVKESK in the germline V gene. CDR3 in amino acids: CASSQDGGASGKNIQYF. The CDR3 DNA is TGTGCCAGCAGCCAAGATGGTGGGGCGTCAGGCAAAAACATTCAGTACTTC.

J is TRBJ2-1 and V is TRBV18; TRBD1 might be the D (5 bases). This CDR3 comprises 13 residues. The V gene lost 0 bases and the J gene lost 9 bases, with 9 bases spanning the gap. Germline CDR1 is KGHSH and CDR2 is LQKENI. The CDR3 is CASSPPGQIEQFF. For the CDR3, the DNA is TGTGCCAGCTCACCACCGGGGCAGATTGAGCAGTTCTTC.

This chain uses TRBV15 with TRBJ2-4; possibly TRBD1 for D (6 bases). The end of the DNA is better explained by TRBJ2-7, so the J call may be wrong. The CDR3 consists of 17 residues. CDR1 is LNHNV and CDR2 is YYDKDF in the germline V gene (reference sequence). DNA of the CDR3: TGTGCCACCAGCAGACCCTCCTACAGGGAGCCAACCTACGAGCAGTACTTC. Translated: CATSRPSYREPTYEQYF.

This clonotype was counted only a few times. The chain is built from TRBV6-5 and TRBJ2-1; either TRBD1 or TRBD2 may fit D (7 bases each). The ends were cut back, 6 bases at V and 7 bases at J, with 19 bases in the middle. The CDR3 is made up of 15 amino acids. The germline CDR1 and CDR2 sequences are MNHEY and SVGAGI. CDR3 sequence (DNA): TGTGCCAGCAGAACGGCAGGGGGGGCGAGGAATGAGCAGTTCTTC. It encodes CASRTAGGARNEQFF.

The rearrangement links TRBV2 to TRBJ2-3, with TRBD2 matching over 10 bases. V lost 7 bases to trimming and J lost 6 bases; unmatched junction nucleotides: 10. CDR1 is SNHLY and CDR2 is FYNNEI in the germline V gene. The CDR3 spans 15 residues. The CDR3 sequence: CASNQPGLARDTQYF. DNA of the CDR3: TGTGCCAGCAACCAACCGGGACTAGCGAGGGATACGCAGTATTTT.

V is TRBV6-6 and J is TRBJ2-5, with D possibly being TRBD1 (6 bases). Germline CDR1 is MNHNY and CDR2 is SVGAGI (reference sequence). The CDR3 consists of 14 residues. The V gene lost 6 bases and the J gene lost 11 bases, with 22 bases spanning the gap. CDR3 region: CASSATGVTREQYF. The CDR3 DNA follows: TGTGCCAGCAGCGCGACAGGAGTGACGAGGGAGCAGTACTTC.

The table lists this clonotype with a few counts. This chain uses TRBV21-1 with TRBJ2-4; TRBD1, the table's D call, was not compared with the DNA. TRBV21-1 is an annotated pseudogene. The CDR3 runs 17 residues. The CDR3 sequence is CASSKGTGILAKNIQYF. The CDR3 bases are TGTGCCAGCAGCAAAGGGACAGGGATCTTAGCCAAAAACATTCAGTACTTC.

On this clonotype: The junction departs from the called germline gene at one end, perhaps through a read error. V usage is TRBV12-3 or TRBV12-4 and J usage is TRBJ1-2; a weak D match, TRBD1 (6 bases). This CDR3 spans 15 amino acids. The CDR3 nucleotides read TGTGTCAGCAGTCCAAGGACAGCCTACCACTATGGCTACACCTTC. Protein: CVSSPRTAYHYGYTF.

The rearrangement links TRBV27 to TRBJ2-3; TRBD2 matches 14 bases. With V trimmed by 5 bases and J by 1 base, 5 bases remained unmatched. Germline V gene lookup returns CDR1 MNHEY and CDR2 SMNVEV (reference sequence). The CDR3 has 17 amino acids. CDR3 in amino acids: CASSATSGGARTDTQYF. Written as DNA, the CDR3 is TGTGCCAGCAGTGCGACTAGCGGGGGGGCCCGCACAGATACGCAGTATTTT.

This clonotype was observed a few times. CDR3 bases: TGCAGCGTTCGGGACAGCAAAAACATTCAGTACTTC. Its translation: CSVRDSKNIQYF. This rearrangement joins TRBV29-1 to TRBJ2-4, with 7 bases fitting TRBD1. Germline lookup yields CDR1 SQVTM and CDR2 ANQGSEA. V lost 5 bases, J lost 3 bases, and 1 base stayed unmatched. The CDR3 consists of 12 residues. Looking up the rest from reference TRBV29-1 and TRBJ2-4 gives the full variable domain: SAVISQKPSRDICQRGTSLTIQCQVDSQVTMMFWYRQQPGQSLTLIATANQGSEATYESGFVIDKFPISRPNLTFSTLTVSNMSPEDSSIYLCSVRDSKNIQYFGAGTRLSVL.

The chain links TRBV7-2 to TRBJ2-3; no definite D call. The CDR3 is made up of 13 amino acids. The germline V gene encodes CDR1 SGHTA and CDR2 FQGNSA. V lost 5 bases and J 1 base, leaving 7 bases between the germline ends. The CDR3 loop reads CASSAIRTDTQYF. CDR3 nucleotide sequence: TGTGCCAGCAGCGCCATTCGCACAGATACGCAGTATTTT. The full variable domain, with the rest looked up from reference TRBV7-2 and TRBJ2-3, is GAGVSQSPSNKVTEKGKDVELRCDPISGHTALYWYRQSLGQGLEFLIYFQGNSAPDKSGLPSDRFSAERTGGSVSTLTIQRTQQEDSAVYLCASSAIRTDTQYFGPGTRLTVL.

The gene calls are TRBV5-1 and TRBJ2-7; 11 bases map to TRBD2. Per germline, CDR1 SGHRS and CDR2 YFSETQ. The trim removed 4 bases at V and 3 bases at J, leaving 9 bases unmatched. This CDR3 has 16 residues. In DNA form, the CDR3 reads TGCGCCAGCAGCGGCGGAACTCTAGCGGGGGGCTACGAGCAGTACTTC. Translating it yields CASSGGTLAGGYEQYF. Using reference TRBV5-1 and TRBJ2-7 for the parts outside the CDR3, the full variable domain is KAGVTQTPRYLIKTRGQQVTLSCSPISGHRSVSWYQQTPGQGLQFLFEYFSETQRNKGNFPGRFSGRQFSNSRSEMNVSTLELGDSALYLCASSGGTLAGGYEQYFGPGTRLTVT.

The V gene is TRBV28, the J gene TRBJ2-5; TRBD2 aligns across 7 bases. Germline V gene lookup returns CDR1 MDHEN and CDR2 SYDVKM. This CDR3 has 15 residues. V dropped 4 bases and J dropped 1; count of bases not matched to a gene: 6. Here the CDR3 DNA reads TGTGCCAGCAGTTCCAGCGGGGCTTTCCAAGAGACCCAGTACTTC. Its translation is CASSSSGAFQETQYF.

The chain carries TRBV20-1 and TRBJ2-1; 8 nucleotides agree with TRBD1. The V gene's germline CDR1 is DFQATT and CDR2 SNEGSKA (reference sequence). After removal of 4 bases from V and 7 bases from J, the junction contained 3 bases not matched to a gene. The CDR3 consists of 12 residues. The CDR3 spells CSATRTGNEQFF. Here the CDR3 DNA reads TGCAGTGCTACAAGGACAGGGAATGAGCAGTTCTTC.

The chain has TRBV4-3 and TRBJ2-5, with D possibly being TRBD2 (6 bases). The germline V and J ends were trimmed by 0 bases and 1 base, with 21 bases remaining between them. This CDR3 spans 19 amino acids. CDR1 is LGHNA, CDR2 YSLEER, per germline. CDR3 loop: CASSQDLLGGLQTQETQYF. The CDR3 DNA reads TGCGCCAGCAGCCAAGATCTATTGGGGGGACTTCAAACCCAAGAGACCCAGTACTTC.

This rearrangement joins TRBV7-2 to TRBJ2-2, with 9 bases aligning to TRBD1. With V trimmed by 6 bases and J by 4 bases, 9 bases remained unmatched. The length of the CDR3 is 16 residues. Germline values: CDR1 SGHTA, CDR2 FQGNSA. The CDR3 sequence: CASRTRTGAGTGELFF. The CDR3 bases are TGTGCCAGCAGAACTAGGACAGGGGCGGGCACCGGGGAGCTGTTTTTT.